Sequencing of this T cell receptor (beta chain) was carried out in a study of CD8+ T cells in alopecia areata. On the study more broadly: It was 6 to 18 months of tofacitinib, and then there were 6 months off drug.

As regards this clone: The antigen remains undetermined.

Documented treatment: oral pan-JAK inhibitor, 5-10 mg twice daily. The authors extracted RNA and reverse transcribed it into cDNA as the sequencing template. Clones were sequenced by immunoSEQ multiplex PCR, and TCRdb holds only the in-frame ones, with some missing. The sample contains around 200,000 clones, 45% to 65% of which appear only once. Overall study findings and caveats: With tofacitinib ongoing, many expanded lesional clones persisted in both scalp and blood. The study found tofacitinib significantly decreased scalp clonality and expanded CD8+ clones among the top 100.

Per germline, CDR1 LNHNV and CDR2 YYDKDF (reference sequence). The CDR3 is made up of 14 amino acids. The ends lost 7 bases at V and 7 bases at J; junction bases unmatched: 5. The chain couples TRBV15 to TRBJ1-5; 12 bases agree with TRBD1. The specimen was CD4+ T cells sorted from blood, collected at week 4, from a patient treated with tofacitinib. The sequence came from a human donor with alopecia areata. The CDR3 nucleotides read TGTGCCACCAAGGGACAGGGGGCTTTACAGCCCCAGCATTTT. Residues: CATKGQGALQPQHF.